The rows below give T cell receptor beta chains drawn from one sample of a study of shared clonotypes between healthy human individuals. Profiling relied on immunoSEQ multiplex PCR, and the TCRdb table lists in-frame clones only, not all of them. Of 2 million to 2.5 million clones in the sample, over 85% are singletons; the top ten hold more than 0.35%. The specimen was naive CD4+ T cells from PBMCs. The receptor set was obtained from a man aged 18-30 years in good health. Some clones in this sample may be carry-over from other donors' samples. Each CDR3 is given with its conserved first and last residue. The order of the fields is D gene, clone size, J gene, V gene, CDR3 protein, CDR3 DNA. The D gene is left open where the match is weak. Clone size is not always given. Where it is, it says once, few, many or a class for expanded clones.

NA,few,TRBJ2-2,TRBV7-6,CASSLEGAGLNTGELFF,TGTGCCAGCAGCTTAGAGGGGGCGGGGCTGAACACCGGGGAGCTGTTTTTT
TRBD2,NA,TRBJ2-1,TRBV11-2,CASRGLALAGASSYNEQFF,TGTGCCAGCAGGGGTTTGGCACTAGCGGGAGCAAGCTCCTACAATGAGCAGTTCTTC
NA,NA,TRBJ1-5,TRBV4-1,CASSLVPENNQPQHF,TGCGCCAGCAGCTTGGTCCCGGAGAACAATCAGCCCCAGCATTTT
NA,NA,TRBJ2-7,TRBV19,CASSSAGVYEQYF,TGTGCCAGTAGTAGCGCCGGGGTCTACGAGCAGTACTTC
TRBD1,NA,TRBJ1-2,TRBV15,CATSRDWDRQNYGYTF,TGTGCCACCAGCAGAGATTGGGACAGGCAAAACTATGGCTACACCTTC
NA,NA,TRBJ2-5,TRBV10-3,CAISDQVRGQETQYF,TGTGCCATCAGTGACCAGGTTCGAGGCCAAGAGACCCAGTACTTC
TRBD1,once,TRBJ2-2,TRBV6-5,CASSPRDRDTGELFF,TGTGCCAGCAGTCCACGGGACAGGGACACCGGGGAGCTGTTTTTT
TRBD1,once,TRBJ2-5,TRBV4-3,CASSQDRTGSKFGTQYF,TGCGCCAGCAGCCAAGATCGGACAGGGAGTAAATTTGGGACCCAGTACTTC
NA,NA,TRBJ2-3,TRBV6-1,CASSNTDTQYF,TGTGCCAGCAGTAACACAGATACGCAGTATTTT
TRBD1,NA,TRBJ1-6,TRBV9,CASSGRDRDSPLHF,TGTGCCAGCAGCGGCCGGGACAGGGATTCACCCCTCCACTTT
NA,NA,TRBJ2-3,TRBV19,CASPKETGSTDTQYF,TGTGCCAGCCCCAAGGAGACAGGTAGCACAGATACGCAGTATTTT
NA,few,TRBJ1-2,TRBV28,CASSLFPESNYGYTF,TGTGCCAGCAGTTTATTCCCCGAATCCAACTATGGCTACACCTTC
NA,NA,TRBJ2-1,TRBV7-2,CASSLSLYYNEQFF,TGTGCCAGCAGCTTATCGTTGTACTACAATGAGCAGTTCTTC
TRBD1,NA,TRBJ2-7,TRBV19,CASSFRTGRGEQYF,TGTGCCAGTAGTTTTAGGACAGGGAGAGGCGAGCAGTACTTC
TRBD1,NA,TRBJ1-5,TRBV18,CASSPPGDRVNQPQHF,TGTGCCAGCTCACCACCGGGAGACAGGGTCAATCAGCCCCAGCATTTT
NA,once,TRBJ1-1,TRBV28,CASSPLGTVNTEAFF,TGTGCCAGCAGCCCGCTCGGGACGGTTAACACTGAAGCTTTCTTT
NA,NA,TRBJ2-6,TRBV29-1,CSVSGFSGANVLTF,TGCAGCGTTTCAGGGTTCTCTGGGGCCAACGTCCTGACTTTC
TRBD1,few,TRBJ1-2,TRBV6-1,CASSAGQIPYGYTF,TGTGCCAGCAGCGCGGGACAGATTCCCTATGGCTACACCTTC
NA,NA,TRBJ1-2,TRBV7-9,CASSLNREDGYTF,TGTGCCAGCAGCTTAAACAGGGAGGATGGCTACACCTTC
TRBD1,NA,TRBJ2-3,TRBV7-7,CASSLTGGPTDTQYF,TGTGCCAGCAGCTTGACAGGGGGTCCCACAGATACGCAGTATTTT
TRBD1,few,TRBJ1-2,TRBV11-2,CASSLDLSRGGGYTF,TGTGCCAGCAGCTTAGATCTAAGCAGGGGGGGTGGCTACACCTTC
TRBD2,NA,TRBJ2-1,TRBV2,CASDRGGGSIDEQFF,TGTGCCAGCGACCGGGGCGGCGGGAGTATCGATGAGCAGTTCTTC
NA,NA,TRBJ2-6,TRBV10-3,CAISGGRISGANVLTF,TGTGCCATCAGTGGCGGACGGATCTCTGGGGCCAACGTCCTGACTTTC
NA,NA,TRBJ1-2,TRBV18,CASSPGLSGYGYTF,TGTGCCAGCTCACCGGGACTGAGTGGCTATGGCTACACCTTC
NA,NA,TRBJ2-5,TRBV7-9,CASSLNRETQYF,TGTGCCAGCAGCTTAAACCGAGAGACCCAGTACTTC
TRBD2,NA,TRBJ2-1,TRBV18,CASSRGLARNEQFF,TGTGCCAGCTCACGGGGACTAGCGAGAAATGAGCAGTTCTTC
NA,NA,TRBJ2-4,TRBV9,CASSLGQEAKNIQYF,TGTGCCAGCAGCCTAGGTCAGGAGGCCAAAAACATTCAGTACTTC
NA,NA,TRBJ2-1,TRBV20-1,CSAGNYNEQFF,TGCAGTGCAGGTAACTACAATGAGCAGTTCTTC
TRBD2,NA,TRBJ2-5,TRBV9,CASSVGGLAGGETQYF,TGTGCCAGCAGCGTAGGGGGACTAGCGGGAGGGGAGACCCAGTACTTC
NA,NA,TRBJ1-1,TRBV29-1,CSVDLHRDTEAFF,TGCAGCGTTGATCTACACAGGGACACTGAAGCTTTCTTT
TRBD2,NA,TRBJ2-3,TRBV7-9,CASSWVAGGLSTDTQYF,TGTGCCAGCAGCTGGGTAGCGGGAGGCCTTAGCACAGATACGCAGTATTTT
NA,NA,TRBJ1-2,TRBV18,CASSPGSTSYGYTF,TGTGCCAGCTCACCAGGAAGCACCTCCTATGGCTACACCTTC
NA,NA,TRBJ1-2,TRBV5-1,CASSLVGGNGYTF,TGCGCCAGCAGCTTGGTAGGAGGGAATGGCTACACCTTC
NA,NA,TRBJ1-2,TRBV28,CACHGGGPNYGYTF,TGTGCCTGCCATGGGGGGGGACCTAACTATGGCTACACCTTC
TRBD1,once,TRBJ2-7,TRBV6-1,CASSATGGRSEQYF,TGTGCCAGCAGCGCGACAGGGGGCCGAAGCGAGCAGTACTTC